The 10 T cell receptor beta chains in this list originate from one sample, sequenced in a study of blood T cells in healthy people across ages (dated by TCRdb to 2015 to 2017). Library method: 5' RACE. A second roughly 7 to 11 cycle PCR used a sample-barcoded 5' primer and a J-beta primer mix. TCRdb reran the public reads through fastp at Q25 and MiXCR, keeping productive beta chains. Each entry merges the rows of one CDR3 protein and shows their most common DNA and genes. The sample table shows 1,800,000 or so distinct CDR3 sequences, and 39% are seen once. The top ten constitute about 21% of the sample. The material sequenced was blood. The receptors come from a human donor in good health.

This clonotype has more than one count but fewer than ten. The chain links TRBV6-6 to TRBJ1-5, with 9 bases that match TRBD1. This CDR3 has 14 amino acids. V shed 6 bases and J 6 bases; nucleotides not matched to a gene: 6. Germline CDR1 reads MNHNY; CDR2 reads SVGAGI (reference sequence). CDR3: CASRYRGPVQPQHF. In nucleotides, the CDR3 is TGTGCCAGCAGGTACAGGGGGCCCGTTCAGCCCCAGCATTTT.

V gene TRBV12-3 or TRBV12-4 combines with J gene TRBJ1-1; D is ambiguous. Between the trimmed V and J ends, which lost 4 bases and 7 bases, there was a span of 13 bases. This CDR3 contains 13 residues. The CDR3 DNA follows: TGTGCCAGCAGTTCAAATGGAATTAGTGAAGCTTTCTTT. The encoded protein is CASSSNGISEAFF.

The chain joins TRBV7-9 to TRBJ2-1; 11 bases agree with TRBD2. V lost 5 bases and J lost 6; bases outside the gene matches: 6. CDR1 is SEHNR, CDR2 FQNEAQ, per germline (reference sequence). The CDR3 contains 15 residues. This chain's CDR3 is CASSGLAGGFNEQFF. CDR3 in DNA: TGTGCCAGCAGCGGCCTAGCGGGGGGTTTCAATGAGCAGTTCTTC. Supplemented by reference TRBV7-9 and TRBJ2-1, the full variable domain reads DTGVSQNPRHKITKRGQNVTFRCDPISEHNRLYWYRQTLGQGPEFLTYFQNEAQLEKSRLLSDRFSAERPKGSFSTLEIQRTEQGDSAMYLCASSGLAGGFNEQFFGPGTRLTVL.

This clonotype was seen more than once but under ten times. V usage is TRBV11-2 and J usage is TRBJ2-1; D gene uncertain. Trimming took 5 bases from V and 6 from J, leaving 11 bases between them. This CDR3 is built from 13 residues. Germline CDR1 is SGHAT and CDR2 is FQNNGV. The DNA of the CDR3 is TGTGCCAGCAGCGCTTGGGGATTCAATGAGCAGTTCTTC. It specifies CASSAWGFNEQFF.

A few counts support this clonotype. Written as DNA, the CDR3 is TGTGCCAGCAGCCCCTACAGGATTTCTAGCAATCAGCCCCAGCATTTT. Amino acid sequence: CASSPYRISSNQPQHF. This chain uses TRBV7-2 with TRBJ1-5; possibly TRBD1 for D (5 bases). V was pared by 5 bases and J by 0 bases, with 14 bases between. Per the germline V gene, CDR1 is SGHTA and CDR2 is FQGNSA. CDR3 length: 16 residues.

This chain joins TRBV6-1 and TRBJ2-1; 9 positions match TRBD1. The germline CDR1 and CDR2 sequences are MNHNS and SASEGT. The CDR3 is 15 residues long. V lost 2 bases, J lost 7 bases, and 6 bases stayed unmatched. CDR3 residues: CASSERDRVLNEQFF. CDR3 in DNA: TGTGCCAGCAGTGAAAGGGACAGGGTTTTAAATGAGCAGTTCTTC.

This chain uses TRBV6-4 with TRBJ2-3; D is possibly TRBD1 (6 bases). From germline, CDR1 is MRHNA and CDR2 SNTAGT. The V end lost 5 bases, the J end lost 0 bases, and 15 bases lay between the germline ends. This CDR3 has 16 amino acids. The CDR3 reads CASSQQGLPSTDTQYF. CDR3 sequence (DNA): TGTGCCAGCAGTCAACAGGGTCTACCAAGCACAGATACGCAGTATTTT.

The rearrangement links TRBV5-1 to TRBJ2-4; 7 nucleotides line up with TRBD1. Judging by the DNA end, TRBJ2-7 fits better; the J call may be wrong. Per the germline V gene, CDR1 is SGHRS and CDR2 is YFSETQ. The CDR3 contains 14 residues. CDR3 DNA: TGCGCCAGCAGCCTACAGGGGTGGGGATACGAGCAGTACTTC. It is translated as CASSLQGWGYEQYF.

This chain links TRBV4-1 with TRBJ2-7; D gene unclear. Germline CDR1 and CDR2: MGHRA and YSYEKL. Deletions cut 0 bases from V and 2 bases from J, with 14 bases between. This CDR3 has 16 residues. CDR3 in DNA: TGCGCCAGCAGCCAAGAAACAGAAGGTATCCCCTACGAGCAGTACTTC. Protein product: CASSQETEGIPYEQYF.

The rearrangement links TRBV11-2 to TRBJ2-1; no clear D. This CDR3 is 13 amino acids long. The germline V gene encodes CDR1 SGHAT and CDR2 FQNNGV. Trimming left V 2 bases short and J 7 bases short, with 9 bases between. In nucleotides, the CDR3 is TGTGCCAGCAGCTTACCAGGCCCAAATGAGCAGTTCTTC. Translated, it gives CASSLPGPNEQFF. Filled out from reference TRBV11-2 and TRBJ2-1, the complete variable domain reads EAGVAQSPRYKIIEKRQSVAFWCNPISGHATLYWYQQILGQGPKLLIQFQNNGVVDDSQLPKDRFSAERLKGVDSTLKIQPAKLEDSAVYLCASSLPGPNEQFFGPGTRLTVL.